Included here is one T cell receptor beta chain sequence, with context. This sample stems from a study of T-cell reconstitution after alpha-beta-depleted transplantation in children. CDR1 SEHNR and CDR2 FQNEAQ come from the germline V gene (reference sequence). This CDR3 is built from 17 residues. Trimming at V came to 5 bases and at J to 4 bases, leaving 10 bases not matched to a gene. TCRbeta library construction was performed incorporating unique molecular identifiers. In TCRdb, the PCR reads were re-called with MiXCR into one record per CDR3 protein. The profile covers 250,000 to 400,000 distinct CDR3 sequences, with approximately 23% appearing a single time and 9.5% to 13% taken by the ten largest.

The sample in question was PBMCs, mostly from graft donor cells, obtained 180 days after TCRalphabeta/CD19-depleted stem cell transplant. This TCR was recovered from a male patient younger than 18 who had a stem cell transplant for acute lymphoblastic leukemia, so the T cells may come from the graft donor. This rearrangement joins TRBV7-9 to TRBJ2-3; 12 bases fit TRBD2. The CDR3 sequence: CASSARLAGAGADTQYF. The DNA for the CDR3 is TGTGCCAGCAGCGCGCGACTAGCGGGAGCTGGGGCAGATACGCAGTATTTT.